The entry below describes one T cell receptor (beta chain). Its target is unknown. These data are taken from a study of shared clonotypes between healthy human individuals. Broader study findings: The authors expected sequencing depth to affect clonotype sharing among donors.

V gave up 1 base and J gave up 4 bases, with 20 bases separating them. The CDR3 sequence is 17 residues long. Germline V CDR1 and CDR2: LNHNV, YYDKDF (reference sequence). Clones were read by immunoSEQ multiplex PCR, and TCRdb kept only the in-frame ones, dropping some. The sample includes some 1,600,000 clones, roughly 98% of them seen just once. The sample taken for sequencing was naive CD4+ T cells sorted from blood. Stated subset: CD45RA+ positively selected. The TCR was taken from a man aged 25-45 years in good health. The chain uses TRBV15 and TRBJ2-7; D is perhaps TRBD2 (7 bases). The CDR3 sequence is CATSRGVRGTKIYEQYF. The CDR3 DNA sequence: TGTGCCACCAGCAGAGGGGTTAGGGGGACTAAGATTTACGAGCAGTACTTC.